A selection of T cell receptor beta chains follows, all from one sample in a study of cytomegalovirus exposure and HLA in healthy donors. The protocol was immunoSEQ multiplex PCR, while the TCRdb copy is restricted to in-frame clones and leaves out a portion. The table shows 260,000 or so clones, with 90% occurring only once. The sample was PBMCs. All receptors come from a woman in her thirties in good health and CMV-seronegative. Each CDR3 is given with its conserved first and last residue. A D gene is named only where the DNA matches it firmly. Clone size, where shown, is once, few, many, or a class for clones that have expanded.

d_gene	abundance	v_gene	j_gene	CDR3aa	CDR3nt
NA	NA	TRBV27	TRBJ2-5	CASTSLDQETQYF	TGTGCCAGCACCTCTTTGGATCAAGAGACCCAGTACTTC
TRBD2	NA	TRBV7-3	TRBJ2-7	CASSPEGLAREQYF	TGTGCCAGCAGCCCCGAGGGACTAGCAAGGGAGCAGTACTTC
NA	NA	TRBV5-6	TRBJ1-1	CASSLEDSYLPEAFF	TGTGCCAGCAGCTTGGAAGACTCCTATTTGCCTGAAGCTTTCTTT
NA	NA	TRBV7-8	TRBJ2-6	CASSLPRSLSGANVLTF	TGTGCCAGCAGCTTACCCCGGTCGCTATCTGGGGCCAACGTCCTGACTTTC
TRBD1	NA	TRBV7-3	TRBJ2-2	CASSPQGAHIDTGELFF	TGTGCCAGCAGCCCCCAGGGGGCGCATATTGACACCGGGGAGCTGTTTTTT
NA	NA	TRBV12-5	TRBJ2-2	CASGEPTRGGELFF	TGTGCTAGTGGCGAACCGACCCGGGGCGGGGAGCTGTTTTTT
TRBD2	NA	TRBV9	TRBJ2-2	CASSPPPRLAGANTGELFF	TGTGCCAGCAGCCCCCCTCCGAGACTAGCGGGCGCGAACACCGGGGAGCTGTTTTTT
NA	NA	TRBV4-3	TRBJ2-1	CASSHDGYDEQFF	TGCGCCAGCAGCCACGATGGGTACGATGAGCAGTTCTTC
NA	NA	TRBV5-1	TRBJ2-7	CASSLAGESYEQYF	TGCGCCAGCAGCTTGGCAGGGGAGTCCTACGAGCAGTACTTC
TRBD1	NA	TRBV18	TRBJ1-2	CASSPLPGTGSVYGYTF	TGTGCCAGCTCACCTCTACCGGGGACAGGGTCCGTCTATGGCTACACCTTC
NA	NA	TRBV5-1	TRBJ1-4	CASSWGGTNEKLFF	TGCGCCAGCAGCTGGGGAGGAACTAATGAAAAACTGTTTTTT
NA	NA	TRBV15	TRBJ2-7	CATSRSFATPRTYEQYF	TGTGCCACCAGCAGATCGTTCGCGACACCGCGAACCTACGAGCAGTACTTC
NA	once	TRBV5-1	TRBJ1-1	CASSLGRAEAFF	TGCGCCAGCAGCTTGGGACGGGCTGAAGCTTTCTTT
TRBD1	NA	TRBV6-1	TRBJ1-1	CASRDQGARNTEAFF	TGTGCCAGCAGAGATCAGGGGGCGCGGAACACTGAAGCTTTCTTT
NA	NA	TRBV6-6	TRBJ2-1	CASSGASNEQFF	TGTGCCAGCAGTGGGGCCTCCAATGAGCAGTTCTTC